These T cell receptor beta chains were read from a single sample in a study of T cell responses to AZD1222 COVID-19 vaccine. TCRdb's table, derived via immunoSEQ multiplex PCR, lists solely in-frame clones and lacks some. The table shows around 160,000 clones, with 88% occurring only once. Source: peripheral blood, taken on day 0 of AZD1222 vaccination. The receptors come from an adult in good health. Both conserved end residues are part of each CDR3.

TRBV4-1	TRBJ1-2	CASSQNDGYTF
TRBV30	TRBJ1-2	CAWSGGGDYTF
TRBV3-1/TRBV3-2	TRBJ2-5	CASSLMAGAAETQYF
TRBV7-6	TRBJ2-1	CASSPGWGTHTDEQFF
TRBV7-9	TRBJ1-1	CASRAGTLRTEAFF
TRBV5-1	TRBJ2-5	CASSRDIPRETQYF
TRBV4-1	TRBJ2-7	CASSQAGTLSYEQYF
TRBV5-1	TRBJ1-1	CASSFQGDEAFF
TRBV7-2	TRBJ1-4	CASSSSTGLYEKLFF
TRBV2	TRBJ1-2	CASRDRQAYGYTF
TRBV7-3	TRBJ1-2	CASSPTPRAPNYGYTF
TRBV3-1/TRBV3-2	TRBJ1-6	CASTLTGNNSPLHF
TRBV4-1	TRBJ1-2	CASSQGIGESRGYTF
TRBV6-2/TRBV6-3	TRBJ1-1	CASSYVRGLMNTEAFF
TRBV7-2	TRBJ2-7	CASRVTHMTYEQYF
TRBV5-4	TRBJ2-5	CASSLRPVREETQYF
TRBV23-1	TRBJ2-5	CASVGKRAQETQYF
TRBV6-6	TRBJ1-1	CASSYRSSGSTEAFF
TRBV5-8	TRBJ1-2	CASSLSAGTTVAGYGYTF
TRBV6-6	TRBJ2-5	CASGETQYF
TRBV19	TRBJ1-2	CASKIASVGANYGYTF
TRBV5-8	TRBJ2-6	CASSFGNGGSSGANVLTF
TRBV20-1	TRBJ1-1	CRTDSNTEAFF
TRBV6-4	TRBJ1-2	CASSDDEGTNGYTF
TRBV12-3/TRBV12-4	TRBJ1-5	CASRNSNQPQHF
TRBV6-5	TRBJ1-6	CASSSSNRGRSPLHF
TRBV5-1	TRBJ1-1	CASSWDRPNTEAFF
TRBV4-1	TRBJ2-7	CASSPLLAGGPIRQYF
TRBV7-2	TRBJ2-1	CASSLRRQGSYNEQFF
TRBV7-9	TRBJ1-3	CASSRWGQALSGNTIYF
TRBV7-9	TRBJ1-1	CASSLRDRGVNTEAFF
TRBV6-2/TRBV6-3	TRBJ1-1	CASSYGGTVTEAFF
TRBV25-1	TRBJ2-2	CASRGWTRGAGELFF
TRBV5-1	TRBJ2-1	CASSRFTGNKFGNEQFF
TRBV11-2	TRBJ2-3	CASSPETARLVTDTQYF
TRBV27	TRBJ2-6	CASSPKIISGGANVLTF
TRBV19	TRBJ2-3	CASSGGRTDTQYF
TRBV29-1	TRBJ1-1	CSVGQPLNTEAFF
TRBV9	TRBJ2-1	CASSSLSGYYNEQFF
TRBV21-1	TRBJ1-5	CASLPGPHTRNQPQHF
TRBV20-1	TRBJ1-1	CSVPGNTEAFF
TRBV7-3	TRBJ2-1	CASSLNEGLEQFF
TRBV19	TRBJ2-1	CASSIDRGHNNEQFF
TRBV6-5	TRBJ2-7	CASSIEQGAYEQYF
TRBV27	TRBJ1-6	CASSWLARRTGAFQGSPLHF
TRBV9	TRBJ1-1	CASSATGQPTEAFF
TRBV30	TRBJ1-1	CAWGTGNTEAFF
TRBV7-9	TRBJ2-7	CASSHSGGEQYF
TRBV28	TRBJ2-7	CASRLPGTSGGNYEQYF
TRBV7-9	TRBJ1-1	CASSLVGSTEAFF
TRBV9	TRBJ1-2	CASSVDGRANYGYTF